Given below is one T cell receptor beta chain in context. Its antigen is undetermined. Each CDR3 protein gets one entry after TCRdb re-called the 5' RACE reads with MiXCR. Among roughly 600,000 distinct CDR3 sequences, about 20% were seen once, and the ten largest hold around 13%. The sample belongs to a study of T-cell memory formation after mild COVID-19. Study-wide results and limits: In second-wave clones peaking day 37, SARS-CoV-2 specificity remained unconfirmed.

The CDR3 length is 17 residues. V gave up 4 bases and J gave up 0 bases, with 18 bases separating them. The germline V gene has CDR1 SGHAT and CDR2 FQNNGV. The origin of this receptor is an adult woman who had mild COVID-19 (a few samples of this study predate the infection). Cell type and time point are not known. This chain links TRBV11-2 with TRBJ1-1, with no clear D. Material: PBMCs or a T cell subset sorted from them (not recorded which). The CDR3 protein is CASSSIKVGGLNTEAFF. Written as DNA, the CDR3 is TGTGCCAGCAGCTCAATCAAAGTGGGCGGATTGAACACTGAAGCTTTCTTT.